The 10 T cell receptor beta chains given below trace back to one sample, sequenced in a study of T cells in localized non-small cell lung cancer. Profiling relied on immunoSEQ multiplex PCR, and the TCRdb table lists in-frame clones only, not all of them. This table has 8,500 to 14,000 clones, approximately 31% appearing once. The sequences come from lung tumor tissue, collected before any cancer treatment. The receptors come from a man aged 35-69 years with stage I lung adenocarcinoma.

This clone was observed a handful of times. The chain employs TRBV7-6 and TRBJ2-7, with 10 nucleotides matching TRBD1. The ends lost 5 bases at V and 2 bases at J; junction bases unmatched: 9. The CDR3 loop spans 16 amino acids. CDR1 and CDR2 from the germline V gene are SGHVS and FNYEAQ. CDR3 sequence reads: CASSRHRDRGAYEQYF. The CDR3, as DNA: TGTGCCAGCAGCCGGCACCGGGACAGGGGAGCCTACGAGCAGTACTTC.

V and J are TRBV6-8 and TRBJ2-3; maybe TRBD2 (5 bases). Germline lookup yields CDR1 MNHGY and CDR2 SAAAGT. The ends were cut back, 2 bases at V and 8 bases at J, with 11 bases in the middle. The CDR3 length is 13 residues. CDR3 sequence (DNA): TGTGCCAGCAGTTACGGAAAAGGGAGTACGCAGTATTTT. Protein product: CASSYGKGSTQYF.

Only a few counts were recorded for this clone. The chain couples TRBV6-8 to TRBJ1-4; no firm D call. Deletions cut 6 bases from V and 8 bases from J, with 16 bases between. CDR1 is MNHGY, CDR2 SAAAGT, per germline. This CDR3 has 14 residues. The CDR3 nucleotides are TGTGCCAGCAGGCCTCAGGTTGGGAGGGAAAAACTGTTTTTT. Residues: CASRPQVGREKLFF.

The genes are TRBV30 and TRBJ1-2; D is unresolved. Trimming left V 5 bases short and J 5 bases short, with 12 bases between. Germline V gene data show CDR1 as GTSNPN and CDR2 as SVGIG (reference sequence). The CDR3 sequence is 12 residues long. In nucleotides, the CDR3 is TGTGCCTGGTCTTCTTCGGGATATGGCTACACCTTC. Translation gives CAWSSSGYGYTF.

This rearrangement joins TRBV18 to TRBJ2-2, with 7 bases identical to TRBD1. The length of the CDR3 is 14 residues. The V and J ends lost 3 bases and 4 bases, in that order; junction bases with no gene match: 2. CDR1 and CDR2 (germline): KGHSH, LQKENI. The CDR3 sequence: CASSPAGGTGELFF. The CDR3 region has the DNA TGTGCCAGCTCACCGGCAGGGGGCACCGGGGAGCTGTTTTTT.

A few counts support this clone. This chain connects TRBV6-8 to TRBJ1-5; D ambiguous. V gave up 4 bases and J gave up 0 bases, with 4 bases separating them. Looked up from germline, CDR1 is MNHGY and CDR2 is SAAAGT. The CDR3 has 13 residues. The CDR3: CASSSDSNQPQHF. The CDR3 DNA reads TGTGCCAGCAGTTCCGATAGCAATCAGCCCCAGCATTTT.

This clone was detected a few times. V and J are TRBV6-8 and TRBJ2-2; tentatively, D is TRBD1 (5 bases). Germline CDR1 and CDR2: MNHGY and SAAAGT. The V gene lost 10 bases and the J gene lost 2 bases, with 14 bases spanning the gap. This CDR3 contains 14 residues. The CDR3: CAITRQTNTGELFF. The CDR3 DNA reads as TGTGCCATCACCCGACAGACAAACACCGGGGAGCTGTTTTTT.

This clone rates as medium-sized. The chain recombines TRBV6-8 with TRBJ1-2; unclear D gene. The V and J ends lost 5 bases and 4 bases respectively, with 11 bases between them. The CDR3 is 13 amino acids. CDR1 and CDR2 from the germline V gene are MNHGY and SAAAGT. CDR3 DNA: TGTGCCAGCAGTGAGTACAGCCTCTATGGCTACACCTTC. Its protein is CASSEYSLYGYTF.

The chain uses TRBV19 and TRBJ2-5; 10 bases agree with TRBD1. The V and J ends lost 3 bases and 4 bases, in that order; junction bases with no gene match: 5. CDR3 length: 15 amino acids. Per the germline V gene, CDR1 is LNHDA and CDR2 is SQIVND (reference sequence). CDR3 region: CASSIGTGDIETQYF. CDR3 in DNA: TGTGCCAGTAGTATCGGGACAGGGGATATAGAGACCCAGTACTTC.

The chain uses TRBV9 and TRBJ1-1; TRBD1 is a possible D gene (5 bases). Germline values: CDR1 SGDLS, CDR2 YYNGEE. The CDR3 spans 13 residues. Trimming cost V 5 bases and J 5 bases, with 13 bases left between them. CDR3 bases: TGTGCCAGCAGACTTCAACGGGGGACTGAAGCTTTCTTT. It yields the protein CASRLQRGTEAFF. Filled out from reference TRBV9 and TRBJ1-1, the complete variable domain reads DSGVTQTPKHLITATGQRVTLRCSPRSGDLSVYWYQQSLDQGLQFLIQYYNGEERAKGNILERFSAQQFPDLHSELNLSSLELGDSALYFCASRLQRGTEAFFGQGTRLTVV.